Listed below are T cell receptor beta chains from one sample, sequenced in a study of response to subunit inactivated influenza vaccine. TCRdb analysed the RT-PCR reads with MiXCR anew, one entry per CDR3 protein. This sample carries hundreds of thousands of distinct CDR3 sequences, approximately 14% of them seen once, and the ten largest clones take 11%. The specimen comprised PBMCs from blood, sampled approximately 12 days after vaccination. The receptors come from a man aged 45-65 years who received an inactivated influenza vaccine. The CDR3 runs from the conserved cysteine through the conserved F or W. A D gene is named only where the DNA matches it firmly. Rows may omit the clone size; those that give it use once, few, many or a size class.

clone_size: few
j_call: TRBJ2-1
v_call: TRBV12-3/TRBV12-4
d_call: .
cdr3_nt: TGTGCCAGCAGTACATGGAATGAGCAGTTCTTC
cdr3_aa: CASSTWNEQFF

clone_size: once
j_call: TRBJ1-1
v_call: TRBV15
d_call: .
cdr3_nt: TGTGCCACTGTGGACGGCATGAACACTGAAGCTTTCTTT
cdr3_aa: CATVDGMNTEAFF

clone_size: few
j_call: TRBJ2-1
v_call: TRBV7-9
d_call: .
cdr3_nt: TGTGCCAGCAGCTTAGGTGCCCAGCCTGATGAGCAGTTCTTC
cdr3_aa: CASSLGAQPDEQFF

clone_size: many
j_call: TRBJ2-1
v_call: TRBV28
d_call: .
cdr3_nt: TGTGCCAGCAGGGTCGACTTTGCGGGGCAAGCCATAGTTCAGTTCTTC
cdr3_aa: CASRVDFAGQAIVQFF

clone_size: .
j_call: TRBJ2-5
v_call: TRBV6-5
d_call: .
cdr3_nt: TGTGCCAGCAGTTACTCTACTGCGACCGTGGAAGAGACCCAGTACTTC
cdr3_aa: CASSYSTATVEETQYF

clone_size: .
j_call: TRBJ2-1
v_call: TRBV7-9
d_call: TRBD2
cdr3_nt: TGTGCCAGCATCCAGACTAGCGGGAGGGCGAATGAGCAGTTCTTC
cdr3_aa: CASIQTSGRANEQFF

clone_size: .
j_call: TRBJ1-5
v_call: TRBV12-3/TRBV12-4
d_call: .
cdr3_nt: TGTGCCAGCAGTTTCGCGGAGTATCAGCCCCAGCATTTT
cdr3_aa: CASSFAEYQPQHF

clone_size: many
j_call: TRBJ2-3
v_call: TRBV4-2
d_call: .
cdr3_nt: TGTGCCAGCAGCCAAGACGCTTCCACAGATACGCAGTATTTT
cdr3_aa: CASSQDASTDTQYF

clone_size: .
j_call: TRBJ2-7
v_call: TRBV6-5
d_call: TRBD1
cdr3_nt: TGTGCCAGCAGTTACTCCGGGACAGGAGCCTCCTACGAGCAGTACTTC
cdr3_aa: CASSYSGTGASYEQYF

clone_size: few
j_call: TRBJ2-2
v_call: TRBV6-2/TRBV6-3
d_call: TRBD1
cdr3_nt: TGTGCCAGCAGCCGCTACCGGGACAGGGACACCGGGGAGCTGTTTTTT
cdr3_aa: CASSRYRDRDTGELFF

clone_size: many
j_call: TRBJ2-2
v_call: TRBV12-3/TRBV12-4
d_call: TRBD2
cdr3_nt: TGTGCCAGCAGCAAACTAGCGGGGGCGAACACCGGGGAGCTGTTTTTT
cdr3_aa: CASSKLAGANTGELFF

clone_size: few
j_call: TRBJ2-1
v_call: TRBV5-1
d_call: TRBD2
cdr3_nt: TGCGCCAGCACGATGCCGGGGGGATCCTACAATGAGCAGTTCTTC
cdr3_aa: CASTMPGGSYNEQFF

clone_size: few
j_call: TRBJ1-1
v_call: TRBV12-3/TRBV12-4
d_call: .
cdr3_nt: TGTGCCAGCAGTACCCTTAAAAACTTT
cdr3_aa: CASSTLKNF

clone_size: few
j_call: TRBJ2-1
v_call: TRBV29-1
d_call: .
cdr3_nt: TGCAGCGTTGCTACCTTTAATGAGCAGTTCTTC
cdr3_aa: CSVATFNEQFF

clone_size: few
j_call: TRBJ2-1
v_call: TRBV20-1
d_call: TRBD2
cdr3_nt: TGCAGTGCTAGAGATTCGCGGGGGAACAATGAGCAGTTCTTC
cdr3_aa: CSARDSRGNNEQFF

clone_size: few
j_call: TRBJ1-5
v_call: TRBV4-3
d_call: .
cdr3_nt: TGCGCCAGCAGCCAAGACCCTCATAGCAATCAGCCCCAGCATTTT
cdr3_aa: CASSQDPHSNQPQHF

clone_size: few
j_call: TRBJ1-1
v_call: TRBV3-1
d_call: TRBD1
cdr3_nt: TGTGCCAGCAGCCGGGACAGGGCCACTGAAGCTTTCTTT
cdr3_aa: CASSRDRATEAFF

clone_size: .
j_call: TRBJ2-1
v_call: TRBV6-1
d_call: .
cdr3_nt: TGTGCCAGCAGTGAAATCTCGTGGCCAAACAATGAGCAGTTCTTC
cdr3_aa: CASSEISWPNNEQFF

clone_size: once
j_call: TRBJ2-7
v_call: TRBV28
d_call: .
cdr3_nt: TGTGCCAGCGTAGAGGTCGACCCTCGGGGAGTGCAGTACTTC
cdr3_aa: CASVEVDPRGVQYF

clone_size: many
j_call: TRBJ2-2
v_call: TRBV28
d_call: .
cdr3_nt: TGTGCCAGCAGTTTAGAAAGGAGCTTTGGGAACACCGGGGAGCTGTTTTTT
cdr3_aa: CASSLERSFGNTGELFF

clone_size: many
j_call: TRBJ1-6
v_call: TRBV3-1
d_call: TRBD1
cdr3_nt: TGTGCCAGCAGTCAGGGACAGCGGAATTCACCCCTCCACTTT
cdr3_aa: CASSQGQRNSPLHF

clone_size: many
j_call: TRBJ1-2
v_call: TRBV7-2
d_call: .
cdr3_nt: TGTGCCAGCAGCTTAGGGATGGGCAGGGACCGCGGCTACACCTTC
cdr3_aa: CASSLGMGRDRGYTF

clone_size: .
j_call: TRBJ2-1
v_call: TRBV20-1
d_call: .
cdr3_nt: TGCAGTGCTAGTCGGGGGGCGCGGGGGTACAATGAGCAGTTCTTC
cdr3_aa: CSASRGARGYNEQFF